Reported below is one TCR beta chain. Antigen: not known. This record comes from a study of early stage breast cancer tumors. Study details: Among some 12 ER+/PR+/HER2- tumors, eight were ductal, four lobular. Each sample averaged roughly 10-fold read coverage.

Study findings and constraints: Blood repertoires resembled normal breast more than tumor. Commonly generated sequences made up most enriched TCRB sequences shared between patients.

The assay was immunoSEQ multiplex PCR, and TCRdb's table has in-frame clones only and misses some. The sample lists 25,000 to 30,000 clones, about four fifths occurring once. This CDR3 contains 16 residues. V shed 3 bases and J 1 base; nucleotides not matched to a gene: 8. CDR1 is LNHDA, CDR2 SQIVND, per germline (reference sequence). This receptor was obtained from a person in their fifties or sixties with breast cancer. Sequencing was performed on blood. The chain combines TRBV19 with TRBJ2-5, with TRBD2 matching 7 bases. The CDR3 DNA sequence: TGTGCCAGTAGTATCGGAACTAGCGTACCCCAAGAGACCCAGTACTTC. As protein: CASSIGTSVPQETQYF.